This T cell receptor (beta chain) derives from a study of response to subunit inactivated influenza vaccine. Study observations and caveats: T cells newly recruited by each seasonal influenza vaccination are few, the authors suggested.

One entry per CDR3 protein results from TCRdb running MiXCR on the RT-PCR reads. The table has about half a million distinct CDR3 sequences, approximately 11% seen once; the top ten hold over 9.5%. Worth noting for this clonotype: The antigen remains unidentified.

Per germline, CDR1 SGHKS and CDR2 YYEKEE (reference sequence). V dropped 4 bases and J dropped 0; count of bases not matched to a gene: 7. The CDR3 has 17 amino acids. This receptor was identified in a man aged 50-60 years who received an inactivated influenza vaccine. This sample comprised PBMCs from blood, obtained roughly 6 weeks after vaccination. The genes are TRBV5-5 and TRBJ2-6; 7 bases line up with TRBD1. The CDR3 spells CASSIRDSSSGANVLTF. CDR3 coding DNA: TGTGCCAGCAGCATAAGGGACAGCTCCTCTGGGGCCAACGTCCTGACTTTC.